These 31 T cell receptor beta chains originate from one sample sequenced in a study of T cell responses to AZD1222 COVID-19 vaccine. Repertoires were generated with immunoSEQ multiplex PCR, while TCRdb's copy carries only in-frame clones and drops some. This table holds some 120,000 clones, approximately 91% found once. The sample consisted of peripheral blood, taken 28 days after the second AZD1222 dose. These TCRs come from an adult who received the AZD1222 COVID-19 vaccine.

The gene calls are TRBV7-9 and TRBJ1-1; tentative D call: TRBD1 (5 bases). In germline, CDR1 is SEHNR, CDR2 FQNEAQ (reference sequence). CDR3 length: 14 amino acids. Trimming took off 3 bases at V and 9 bases at J, with 17 bases between the two ends. Here the CDR3 reads CASSLEGPIWQAFF. The CDR3 region has the DNA TGTGCCAGCAGCTTGGAGGGACCGATTTGGCAAGCTTTCTTT. Full variable domain (rest looked up from reference TRBV7-9 and TRBJ1-1): DTGVSQNPRHKITKRGQNVTFRCDPISEHNRLYWYRQTLGQGPEFLTYFQNEAQLEKSRLLSDRFSAERPKGSFSTLEIQRTEQGDSAMYLCASSLEGPIWQAFFGQGTRLTVV.

The chain carries TRBV4-2 and TRBJ1-4; 8 bases align to TRBD1. The CDR3 loop spans 19 amino acids. V shed 3 bases, J shed 8 bases, and the junction held 20 bases outside the gene matches. Germline CDR1 reads LGHNA; CDR2 reads YNFKEQ. CDR3 in DNA: TGTGCCAGCAGCCAGAGGTGGGGGGGCGCGACAGGGGATGGGGAAAAACTGTTTTTT. This codes for CASSQRWGGATGDGEKLFF.

This clone was recorded a few times. The sample carries other DNA sequences with the same CDR3. J is TRBJ2-7 and V is TRBV7-2; no clear D gene. Trimming shortened V by 6 bases and J by 0 bases, and 12 bases separated the two germline ends. This CDR3 comprises 14 residues. Germline V gives CDR1 SGHTA, CDR2 FQGNSA. In DNA form, the CDR3 reads TGTGCCAGCAGACGGACGTTGAGCTCCTACGAGCAGTACTTC. It yields the protein CASRRTLSSYEQYF.

The chain is built from TRBV29-1 and TRBJ2-5; TRBD1 is a possible D gene (5 bases). Per germline, CDR1 SQVTM and CDR2 ANQGSEA. There are 12 residues in the CDR3. V was cut by 5 bases and J by 2 bases, with 9 bases left in between. The DNA for the CDR3 is TGCAGCGTTAGACAGATACAAGAGACCCAGTACTTC. It codes for CSVRQIQETQYF.

The gene calls are TRBV7-2 and TRBJ1-5; the D gene is possibly TRBD1 (5 bases). The CDR3 sequence is 13 residues long. The germline gives CDR1 SGHTA, CDR2 FQGNSA. The V and J ends lost 5 bases and 8 bases respectively, with 13 bases between them. CDR3 nucleotides: TGTGCCAGCAGCCCAGCGGGAGGGGAGCCCCAGCATTTT. Its protein product is CASSPAGGEPQHF.

The chain carries TRBV7-6 and TRBJ1-4; no clear D gene. The V end was cut by 0 bases, the J end by 4 bases, with 9 bases between. Germline V lookup: CDR1 SGHVS, CDR2 FNYEAQ. CDR3 length: 15 amino acids. CDR3 in DNA: TGTGCCAGCAGCTTAGCGATAGGGAGTAATGAAAAACTGTTTTTT. It encodes CASSLAIGSNEKLFF.

The chain employs TRBV2 and TRBJ1-5; D is possibly TRBD1 (5 bases). V was cut by 6 bases and J by 2 bases, with 17 bases left in between. The germline V gene has CDR1 SNHLY and CDR2 FYNNEI. CDR3 length: 16 residues. The CDR3 here is CASSPQTVGGNQPQHF. As DNA, the CDR3 is TGTGCCAGCAGCCCCCAGACAGTGGGGGGCAATCAGCCCCAGCATTTT.

The V gene is TRBV7-2, the J gene TRBJ1-5; D remains ambiguous. The germline CDR1 and CDR2 sequences are SGHTA and FQGNSA. This CDR3 has 14 amino acids. Trimming took 3 bases from V and 0 from J, leaving 6 bases between them. The CDR3: CASSLGYSNQPQHF. As DNA, the CDR3 is TGTGCCAGCAGCTTGGGTTATAGCAATCAGCCCCAGCATTTT. Based on the CDR3 plus reference TRBV7-2 and TRBJ1-5, the full variable domain is GAGVSQSPSNKVTEKGKDVELRCDPISGHTALYWYRQSLGQGLEFLIYFQGNSAPDKSGLPSDRFSAERTGGSVSTLTIQRTQQEDSAVYLCASSLGYSNQPQHFGDGTRLSIL.

V and J are TRBV4-1 and TRBJ1-6; 8 nucleotides align to TRBD1. Trimming at V came to 6 bases and at J to 7 bases, leaving 5 bases not matched to a gene. The germline CDR1 and CDR2 sequences are MGHRA and YSYEKL. This CDR3 contains 14 residues. DNA of the CDR3: TGCGCCAGCAGGGACAGGGACACCAATTCACCCCTCCACTTT. Amino acids: CASRDRDTNSPLHF.

This clone was detected only a few times. The V call is TRBV11-3, the J call TRBJ2-3; D is perhaps TRBD2 (7 bases). V lost 5 bases, J lost 1 base, and 16 bases lay in between. Germline V gene sequence: CDR1 SGHNT, CDR2 YENEEA. The CDR3 contains 16 residues. The CDR3 sequence is CASSPLGGGGTDTQYF. DNA for the CDR3: TGTGCCAGCAGCCCTCTCGGAGGGGGGGGCACAGATACGCAGTATTTT.

The chain couples TRBV28 to TRBJ1-2; D might be TRBD1 (5 bases). Germline assignment: CDR1 MDHEN and CDR2 SYDVKM. V was pared by 7 bases and J by 2 bases, with 20 bases between. The CDR3 totals 16 residues. The CDR3 is CASTPGSAWDNYGYTF. The CDR3 region has the DNA TGTGCCAGCACCCCCGGGAGCGCCTGGGACAACTATGGCTACACCTTC.

The chain combines TRBV4-2 with TRBJ2-3, with unresolved D. V lost 0 bases and J 4 bases, leaving 5 bases between the germline ends. The CDR3 has 13 residues. Germline CDR1 is LGHNA and CDR2 is YNFKEQ. The CDR3 DNA follows: TGTGCCAGCAGCCAAGATGAAGCAGATACGCAGTATTTT. This codes for CASSQDEADTQYF.

The chain joins TRBV5-1 to TRBJ2-7; D perhaps matches TRBD1 (5 bases). The germline CDR1 and CDR2 sequences are SGHRS and YFSETQ. The CDR3 consists of 14 residues. The V gene lost 0 bases and the J gene lost 5 bases, with 12 bases spanning the gap. CDR3 region: CASSLVQGRNEQYF. CDR3 sequence (DNA): TGCGCCAGCAGCTTGGTTCAGGGTAGGAACGAGCAGTACTTC.

The chain employs TRBV5-4 and TRBJ2-2; 7 nucleotides agree with TRBD1. Per germline, CDR1 SGHNT and CDR2 YYREEE (reference sequence). V was pared by 1 base and J by 0 bases, with 6 bases of the junction left unmatched. The CDR3 length is 17 residues. The CDR3 nucleotides are TGTGCCAGCAGCTTGAGAGGGGGCACCTCGAACACCGGGGAGCTGTTTTTT. Amino acid sequence: CASSLRGGTSNTGELFF. The variable domain in full, with the rest retrieved from reference TRBV5-4 and TRBJ2-2, is ETGVTQSPTHLIKTRGQQVTLRCSSQSGHNTVSWYQQALGQGPQFIFQYYREEENGRGNFPPRFSGLQFPNYSSELNVNALELDDSALYLCASSLRGGTSNTGELFFGEGSRLTVL.

The rearrangement joins TRBV5-5 to TRBJ1-4; a possible D gene is TRBD1 (5 bases). The CDR3 runs 13 residues. Germline V CDR1 and CDR2: SGHKS, YYEKEE (reference sequence). V was clipped by 3 bases and J by 8 bases, with 11 bases between them. CDR3 sequence: CASSSPGQEKLFF. The CDR3 coding sequence is TGTGCCAGCAGCTCCCCCGGACAAGAAAAACTGTTTTTT.

Details on this clone: The junction departs from the called germline gene at one end, perhaps through a read error. The chain's CDR3 is CAWSVPSDEQYF. CDR3 sequence (DNA): TGTGCCTGGAGTGTACCCTCCGACGAGCAGTACTTC. This rearrangement joins TRBV30 to TRBJ2-7; no definite D call. The CDR3 sequence is 12 residues long. Germline values: CDR1 GTSNPN, CDR2 SVGIG (reference sequence). The whole variable domain, filled in from reference TRBV30 and TRBJ2-7, reads SQTIHQWPATLVQPVGSPLSLECTVEGTSNPNLYWYRQAAGRGLQLLFYSVGIGQISSEVPQNLSASRPQDRQFILSSKKLLLSDSGFYLCAWSVPSDEQYFGPGTRLTVT.

Turning to this clone: Other DNA sequences in the sample encode the same CDR3. The chain employs TRBV19 and TRBJ1-5; 9 nucleotides line up with TRBD1. CDR1 is LNHDA and CDR2 is SQIVND in the germline V gene (reference sequence). The V and J ends lost 5 bases and 4 bases, in that order; junction bases with no gene match: 3. This CDR3 has 14 amino acids. This CDR3 is CASSETGGNQPQHF. The DNA for the CDR3 is TGTGCCAGTAGTGAGACAGGGGGGAATCAGCCCCAGCATTTT.

V is TRBV3-1 (or the pseudogene TRBV3-2) and J is TRBJ1-1, with TRBD1 matching over 9 bases. With 4 bases clipped from V and 0 bases from J, the junction kept 9 bases outside the gene matches. CDR1 is LGHDT and CDR2 is YNNKEL in the germline V gene (reference sequence). This CDR3 is 17 amino acids long. The CDR3 is CASSRWGQGGMNTEAFF. As DNA, the CDR3 is TGTGCCAGCAGCCGTTGGGGACAGGGTGGCATGAACACTGAAGCTTTCTTT.

The rearrangement uses TRBV19 and TRBJ1-1, with TRBD1 as a possible D gene (5 bases). V shed 7 bases and J shed 1 base, with 16 bases lying between them. The CDR3 spans 15 residues. CDR1 is LNHDA, CDR2 SQIVND, per germline (reference sequence). Here the CDR3 DNA reads TGTGCCAGTAAATCAGGGAGGGCTGGGAACACTGAAGCTTTCTTT. Translating gives CASKSGRAGNTEAFF.

This clone was detected only a few times. The rearrangement joins TRBV5-1 to TRBJ2-7; D possibly uses TRBD1 or TRBD2 (5 bases each). The CDR3 runs to 14 residues. Trimming removed 1 base from V and 6 bases from J, with 14 bases in between. Germline CDR1 SGHRS, CDR2 YFSETQ. CDR3 sequence reads: CASSLPSGGGEQYF. CDR3 nucleotide sequence: TGCGCCAGCAGCTTGCCCTCCGGTGGGGGCGAGCAGTACTTC.

The CDR3 region is CASSRRTGTYNEQFF. For the CDR3, the DNA is TGTGCCAGCAGCCGGCGAACAGGGACGTACAATGAGCAGTTCTTC. This chain joins TRBV3-1 (or the pseudogene TRBV3-2) and TRBJ2-1, with D perhaps matching TRBD1 (6 bases). The germline V gene has CDR1 LGHDT and CDR2 YNNKEL (reference sequence). Trimming removed 4 bases from V and 4 bases from J, with 14 bases in between. The CDR3 is 15 amino acids.

The rearrangement links TRBV5-1 to TRBJ1-2; maybe TRBD1 (6 bases). The length of the CDR3 is 15 residues. The V end was cut by 0 bases, the J end by 4 bases, with 13 bases between. Germline CDR1 reads SGHRS; CDR2 reads YFSETQ. CDR3 coding DNA: TGCGCCAGCAGCTTGGCGAACAGGGTGGCCTATGGCTACACCTTC. It yields the protein CASSLANRVAYGYTF. Supplemented by reference TRBV5-1 and TRBJ1-2, the full variable domain reads KAGVTQTPRYLIKTRGQQVTLSCSPISGHRSVSWYQQTPGQGLQFLFEYFSETQRNKGNFPGRFSGRQFSNSRSEMNVSTLELGDSALYLCASSLANRVAYGYTFGSGTRLTVV.

The rearrangement uses TRBV11-3 and TRBJ2-1, with 8 bases identical to TRBD2. After removal of 5 bases from V and 3 bases from J, the junction contained 9 bases not matched to a gene. The CDR3 length is 16 residues. The germline V gene encodes CDR1 SGHNT and CDR2 YENEEA. CDR3 nucleotide sequence: TGTGCCAGCAGCCCCGTAGGAGCGGGAGACTACAATGAGCAGTTCTTC. Amino acid sequence: CASSPVGAGDYNEQFF.

V is TRBV7-9 and J is TRBJ1-5; D perhaps matches TRBD1 (6 bases). This CDR3 is built from 13 residues. V was trimmed by 4 bases and J by 7 bases, leaving 11 bases between them. Germline-derived CDR1 and CDR2 are SEHNR and FQNEAQ (reference sequence). The CDR3 nucleotides read TGTGCCAGCAGCTCACAGGGCGACCAGCCCCAGCATTTT. It is translated as CASSSQGDQPQHF.

V usage is TRBV5-1 and J usage is TRBJ1-6; D not certain. The germline V and J ends were trimmed by 0 bases and 7 bases, with 14 bases remaining between them. This CDR3 region has 16 residues. In germline, CDR1 is SGHRS, CDR2 YFSETQ. In nucleotides, the CDR3 is TGCGCCAGCAGCTTGGCCCCCCCAGGCTTGAATTCACCCCTCCACTTT. This translates into CASSLAPPGLNSPLHF.

V and J are TRBV7-6 and TRBJ1-2; TRBD1 is a possible D gene (6 bases). Germline V lookup: CDR1 SGHVS, CDR2 FNYEAQ. Trimming removed 2 bases at V and 0 bases at J, with 10 bases between. The CDR3 is made up of 15 amino acids. In nucleotides, the CDR3 is TGTGCCAGCAGCTTAATGGAGGGGGCTAACTATGGCTACACCTTC. Translated, it gives CASSLMEGANYGYTF. The full variable domain, its missing parts supplied by reference TRBV7-6 and TRBJ1-2, is GAGVSQSPRYKVTKRGQDVALRCDPISGHVSLYWYRQALGQGPEFLTYFNYEAQQDKSGLPNDRFSAERPEGSISTLTIQRTEQRDSAMYRCASSLMEGANYGYTFGSGTRLTVV.

The rearrangement joins TRBV2 to TRBJ1-5, with 12 bases matching TRBD1. With V trimmed by 5 bases and J by 7 bases, 6 bases remained unmatched. This CDR3 has 15 residues. Germline loops: CDR1 SNHLY, CDR2 FYNNEI. The CDR3 region is CASSPGQGAGQPQHF. CDR3 DNA sequence: TGTGCCAGCAGTCCGGGACAGGGGGCGGGGCAGCCCCAGCATTTT. Complete variable domain (other parts from reference TRBV2 and TRBJ1-5): EPEVTQTPSHQVTQMGQEVILRCVPISNHLYFYWYRQILGQKVEFLVSFYNNEISEKSEIFDDQFSVERPDGSNFTLKIRSTKLEDSAMYFCASSPGQGAGQPQHFGDGTRLSIL.

The genes are TRBV15 and TRBJ1-5; weak D call: TRBD1 (5 bases). Germline loops: CDR1 LNHNV, CDR2 YYDKDF (reference sequence). V lost 0 bases, J lost 5 bases, and 11 bases lay in between. This CDR3 comprises 15 residues. Here the CDR3 reads CATSRDGGIDQPQHF. The CDR3 bases are TGTGCCACCAGCAGAGATGGGGGGATAGATCAGCCCCAGCATTTT. The entire variable domain, with the rest obtained from reference TRBV15 and TRBJ1-5, is as follows: DAMVIQNPRYQVTQFGKPVTLSCSQTLNHNVMYWYQQKSSQAPKLLFHYYDKDFNNEADTPDNFQSRRPNTSFCFLDIRSPGLGDTAMYLCATSRDGGIDQPQHFGDGTRLSIL.

The genes are TRBV11-2 and TRBJ1-5, with D possibly TRBD1 on 5 matching bases. CDR3 length: 17 residues. In germline, CDR1 is SGHAT, CDR2 FQNNGV. V lost 5 bases and J lost 0, with 17 bases in between. The CDR3 coding sequence is TGTGCCAGCAGCGTAGGGACTTCGGCGTATAGCAATCAGCCCCAGCATTTT. This encodes CASSVGTSAYSNQPQHF.

The chain's CDR3 is CASSPQGRPEKLFF. The CDR3 DNA follows: TGTGCCAGCAGCCCACAGGGCCGGCCTGAAAAACTGTTTTTT. The chain uses TRBV27 and TRBJ1-4; the D gene is possibly TRBD1 (6 bases). This CDR3 has 14 amino acids. Germline CDR1 and CDR2: MNHEY and SMNVEV (reference sequence). V dropped 6 bases and J dropped 7 bases, with 15 bases sitting between them.

J is TRBJ2-1 and V is TRBV12-5; TRBD1 might be the D (5 bases). The germline V gene encodes CDR1 LGHNT and CDR2 FRNRAP. The CDR3 length is 14 residues. Between the trimmed V and J ends, which lost 7 bases and 7 bases, there was a span of 17 bases. The CDR3 DNA sequence: TGTGCTAGTGCCTTGATCCAGGGCCGGAATGAGCAGTTCTTC. Translating it yields CASALIQGRNEQFF.